This TCR beta chain derives from a study of read filtering for tumor transcriptome and immune sequencing. Overall study: Patients were 17 male and roughly 15 female, mean age 65.9 years, range 47 to 80. IR-seq gave about 3.5 to 10.27 million TCR reads per sample; RNA-seq gave roughly 80 to 1,400. General study points: In IR-seq, single-read clonotypes were roughly 80% of clonotypes but around 3.2% of reads. Dropping single-read clonotypes raised IR-seq and RNA-seq shared-clonotype correlation.

From about 400 ng of RNA, a library with molecular barcoded alpha/delta and beta/gamma adaptors was made. Each CDR3 protein is one row after TCRdb ran MiXCR on the reads. The sample has 85,000 to 100,000 distinct CDR3 sequences, 20% to 25% seen once. The germline CDR1 and CDR2 sequences are SGHRS and YFSETQ. V lost 4 bases, J lost 0 bases, and 8 bases lay in between. This CDR3 contains 13 residues. As to this clonotype: Antigen specificity is unknown.

The chain joins TRBV5-1 to TRBJ2-7, with D hard to call. This TCR derives from a donor aged 40 or older with multiple myeloma. Sequenced input: a population of CD138-negative cells sorted from bone marrow. CDR3 residues: CASSVDLSYEQYF. In DNA form, the CDR3 reads TGCGCCAGCAGCGTGGACCTCTCCTACGAGCAGTACTTC.